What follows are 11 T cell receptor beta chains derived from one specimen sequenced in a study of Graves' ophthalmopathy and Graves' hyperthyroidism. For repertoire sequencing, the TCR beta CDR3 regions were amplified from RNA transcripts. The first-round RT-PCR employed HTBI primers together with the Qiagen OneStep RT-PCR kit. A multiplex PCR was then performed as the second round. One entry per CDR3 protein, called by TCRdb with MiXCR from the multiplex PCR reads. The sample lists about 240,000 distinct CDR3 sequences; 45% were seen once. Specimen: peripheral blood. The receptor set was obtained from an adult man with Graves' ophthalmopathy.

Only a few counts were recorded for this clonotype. Here the CDR3 DNA reads TGTGCCAGTACCCCTACTTGGGGCGCGTATGGCTACACCTTC. It codes for CASTPTWGAYGYTF. The rearrangement uses TRBV19 and TRBJ1-2; the D gene is possibly TRBD1 (5 bases). Germline V gene sequence: CDR1 LNHDA, CDR2 SQIVND (reference sequence). V was pared by 7 bases and J by 5 bases, with 17 bases between. The CDR3 covers 14 residues. Combining the CDR3 with reference TRBV19 and TRBJ1-2 gives the whole variable domain DGGITQSPKYLFRKEGQNVTLSCEQNLNHDAMYWYRQDPGQGLRLIYYSQIVNDFQKGDIAEGYSVSREKKESFPLTVTSAQKNPTAFYLCASTPTWGAYGYTFGSGTRLTVV.

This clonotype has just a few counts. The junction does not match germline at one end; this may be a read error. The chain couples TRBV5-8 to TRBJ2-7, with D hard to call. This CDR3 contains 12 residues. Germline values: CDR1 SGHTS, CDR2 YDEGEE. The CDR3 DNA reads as TGTGCCAGCAGCTTGGAAGGCAGATCCCCCAGCTTC. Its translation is CASSLEGRSPSF.

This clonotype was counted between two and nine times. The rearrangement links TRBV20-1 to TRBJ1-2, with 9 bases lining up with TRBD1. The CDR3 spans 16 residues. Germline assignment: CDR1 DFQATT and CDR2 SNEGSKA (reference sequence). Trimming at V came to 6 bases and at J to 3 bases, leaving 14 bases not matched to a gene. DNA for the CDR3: TGCAGTGCCACCGGGACAGGGAACCGAGGGGACTATGGCTACACCTTC. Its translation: CSATGTGNRGDYGYTF.

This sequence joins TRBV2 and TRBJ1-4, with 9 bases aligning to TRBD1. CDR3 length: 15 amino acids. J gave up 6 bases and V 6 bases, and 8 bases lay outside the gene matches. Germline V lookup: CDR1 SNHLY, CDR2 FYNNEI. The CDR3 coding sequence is TGTGCCAGCAGCCCCCCGACAGGGGGGGATGAAAAACTGTTTTTT. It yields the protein CASSPPTGGDEKLFF.

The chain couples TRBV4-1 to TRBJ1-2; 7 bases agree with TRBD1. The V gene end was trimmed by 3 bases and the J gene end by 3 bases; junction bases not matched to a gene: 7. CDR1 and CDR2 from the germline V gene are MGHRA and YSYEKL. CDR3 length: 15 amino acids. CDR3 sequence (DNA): TGCGCCAGCAGCCATGAGGGGGCGCGGGACTATGGCTACACCTTC. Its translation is CASSHEGARDYGYTF.

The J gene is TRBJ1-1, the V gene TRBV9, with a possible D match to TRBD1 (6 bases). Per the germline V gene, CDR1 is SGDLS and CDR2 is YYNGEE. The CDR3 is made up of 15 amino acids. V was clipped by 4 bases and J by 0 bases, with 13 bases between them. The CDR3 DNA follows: TGTGCCAGCAGCTTCCAGGGGACGATGAACACTGAAGCTTTCTTT. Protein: CASSFQGTMNTEAFF. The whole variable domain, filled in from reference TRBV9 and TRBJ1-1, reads DSGVTQTPKHLITATGQRVTLRCSPRSGDLSVYWYQQSLDQGLQFLIQYYNGEERAKGNILERFSAQQFPDLHSELNLSSLELGDSALYFCASSFQGTMNTEAFFGQGTRLTVV.

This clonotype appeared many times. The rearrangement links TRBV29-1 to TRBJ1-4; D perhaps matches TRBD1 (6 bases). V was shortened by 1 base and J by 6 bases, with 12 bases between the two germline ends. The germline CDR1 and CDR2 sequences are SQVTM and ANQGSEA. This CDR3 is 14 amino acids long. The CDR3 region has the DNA TGCAGCGTTGAAGGGGGGGCGGACGATGAAAAACTGTTTTTT. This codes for CSVEGGADDEKLFF. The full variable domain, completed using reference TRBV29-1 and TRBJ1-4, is SAVISQKPSRDICQRGTSLTIQCQVDSQVTMMFWYRQQPGQSLTLIATANQGSEATYESGFVIDKFPISRPNLTFSTLTVSNMSPEDSSIYLCSVEGGADDEKLFFGSGTQLSVL.

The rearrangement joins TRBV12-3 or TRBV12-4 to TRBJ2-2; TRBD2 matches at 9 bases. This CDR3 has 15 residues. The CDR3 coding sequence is TGTGCTAGTGGCCGGACTAGCGCGAACACCGGGGAGCTGTTTTTT. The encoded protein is CASGRTSANTGELFF.

CDR3 bases: TGCAGCGAGAGCAGTTTGCCCAGGGGCGATGGCTACACCTTC. Translating gives CSESSLPRGDGYTF. The chain is built from TRBV29-1 and TRBJ1-2; the D gene is possibly TRBD1 (6 bases). This CDR3 is built from 14 residues. Trimming pared 7 bases from V and 6 bases from J, leaving 21 bases between. CDR1 is SQVTM and CDR2 is ANQGSEA in the germline V gene.

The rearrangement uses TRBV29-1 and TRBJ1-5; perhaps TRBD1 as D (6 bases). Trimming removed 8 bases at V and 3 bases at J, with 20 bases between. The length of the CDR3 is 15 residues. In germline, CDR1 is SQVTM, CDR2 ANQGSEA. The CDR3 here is CSHYPQGPLNQPQHF. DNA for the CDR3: TGCAGCCATTACCCACAGGGTCCCCTCAATCAGCCCCAGCATTTT.

The CDR3 region has the DNA TGCAGCGTTGTGCCGGGACAGGTGGGGGAGACCCAGTACTTC. It encodes CSVVPGQVGETQYF. The V and J genes are TRBV29-1 and TRBJ2-5, with 8 bases that match TRBD1. The CDR3 runs to 14 residues. The J segment lost 5 bases and the V segment lost 4 bases, leaving 9 bases of the junction unmatched. Germline V gene sequence: CDR1 SQVTM, CDR2 ANQGSEA.